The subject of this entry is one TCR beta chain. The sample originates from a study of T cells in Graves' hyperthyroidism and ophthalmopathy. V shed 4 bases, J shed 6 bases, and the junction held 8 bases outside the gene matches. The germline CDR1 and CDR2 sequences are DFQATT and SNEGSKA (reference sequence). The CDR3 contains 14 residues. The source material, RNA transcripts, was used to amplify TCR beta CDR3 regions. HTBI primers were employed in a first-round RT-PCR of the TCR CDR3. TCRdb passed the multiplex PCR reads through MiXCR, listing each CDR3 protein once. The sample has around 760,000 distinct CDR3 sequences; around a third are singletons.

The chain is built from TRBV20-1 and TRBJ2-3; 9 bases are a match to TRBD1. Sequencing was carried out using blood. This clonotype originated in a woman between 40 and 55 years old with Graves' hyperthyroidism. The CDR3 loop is CSANSRTGEDTQYF. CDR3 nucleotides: TGCAGTGCTAACTCCCGGACAGGGGAGGATACGCAGTATTTT.